Below, 2 T cell receptor beta chains from the same sample are listed, as sequenced in a study of HIV-infected children after antiretroviral therapy interruption. Treatment meaning: PENTA 11 planned treatment interruption arm or continuous ART arm. The TCR library was built from RNA with a 3' RACE protocol and unique molecular identifiers. In TCRdb, the 3' RACE reads were re-called with MiXCR into one record per CDR3 protein. The table has around 40,000 distinct CDR3 sequences, 5% to 8% seen once; the top ten hold approximately 0.97%. The source was CD45RA+ CD4+ T cells from PBMCs, pooled from several time points, collected from a donor given antiretroviral therapy, either interrupted or continuous. Subset reported: naive CD4+ CD45RA+ CD45RO- T cells. The source of these receptors is a pool of human donors with HIV.

Written as DNA, the CDR3 is TGTGCCAGCAGCTTCGGTAGGGGACTCTACACTGAAGCTTTCTTT. As protein: CASSFGRGLYTEAFF. The rearrangement joins TRBV13 to TRBJ1-1; D perhaps matches TRBD1 (5 bases). CDR3 length: 15 residues. The germline CDR1 and CDR2 sequences are PRHDT and FYEKMQ (reference sequence). V lost 3 bases, J lost 3 bases, and 14 bases lay in between.

This clonotype showed up many times. The CDR3, as DNA: TGTGCCAGCAGCTTAAGGATTGATGAGCAGTTCTTC. Its protein product is CASSLRIDEQFF. The chain couples TRBV7-9 to TRBJ2-1; D gene uncertain. The V gene lost 2 bases and the J gene lost 8 bases, with 7 bases spanning the gap. The length of the CDR3 is 12 residues. CDR1 SEHNR and CDR2 FQNEAQ come from the germline V gene (reference sequence).